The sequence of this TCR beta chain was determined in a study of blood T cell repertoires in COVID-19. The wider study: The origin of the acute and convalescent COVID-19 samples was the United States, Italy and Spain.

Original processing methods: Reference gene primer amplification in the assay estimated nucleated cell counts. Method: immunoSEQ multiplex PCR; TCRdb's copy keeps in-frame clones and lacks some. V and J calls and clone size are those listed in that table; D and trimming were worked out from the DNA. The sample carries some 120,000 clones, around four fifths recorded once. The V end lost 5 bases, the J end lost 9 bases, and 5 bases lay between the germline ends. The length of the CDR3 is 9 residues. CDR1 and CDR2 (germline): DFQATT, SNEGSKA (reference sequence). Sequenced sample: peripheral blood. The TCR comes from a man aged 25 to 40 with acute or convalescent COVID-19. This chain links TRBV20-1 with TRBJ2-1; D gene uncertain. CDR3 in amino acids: CSAQVEQFF. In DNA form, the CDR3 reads TGCAGTGCTCAGGTTGAGCAGTTCTTC.